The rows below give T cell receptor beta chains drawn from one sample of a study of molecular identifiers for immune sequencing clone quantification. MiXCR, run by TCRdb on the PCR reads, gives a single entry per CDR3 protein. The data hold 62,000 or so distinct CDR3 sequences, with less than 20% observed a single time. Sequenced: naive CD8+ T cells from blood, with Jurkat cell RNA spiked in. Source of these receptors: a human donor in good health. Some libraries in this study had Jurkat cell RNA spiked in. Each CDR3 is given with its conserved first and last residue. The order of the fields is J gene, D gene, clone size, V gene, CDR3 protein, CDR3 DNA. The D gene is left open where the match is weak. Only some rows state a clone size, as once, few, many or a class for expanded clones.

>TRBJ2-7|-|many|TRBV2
CASVLGKEYF
TGTGCCAGCGTGTTGGGGAAGGAGTACTTC
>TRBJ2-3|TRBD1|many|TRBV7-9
CASSFGTGSPDTQYF
TGTGCCAGCAGCTTCGGGACAGGGTCCCCAGATACGCAGTATTTT
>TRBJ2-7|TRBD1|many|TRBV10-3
CAKNQDRAYEQYF
TGTGCCAAAAACCAAGACAGGGCGTACGAGCAGTACTTC
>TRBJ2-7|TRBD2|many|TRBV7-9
CASSIPTSGTAYEQYF
TGTGCCAGCAGCATCCCGACTAGCGGGACCGCCTACGAGCAGTACTTC
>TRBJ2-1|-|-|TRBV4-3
CASSQESYPERAYNEQFF
TGCGCCAGCAGCCAAGAGTCCTATCCGGAGAGGGCCTACAATGAGCAGTTCTTC
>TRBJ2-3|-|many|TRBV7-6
CASSLAGGGGDTQYF
TGTGCCAGCAGCTTAGCGGGCGGTGGGGGAGATACGCAGTATTTT
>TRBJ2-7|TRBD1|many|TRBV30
CAWGTGNEQYF
TGTGCCTGGGGGACAGGGAACGAGCAGTACTTC
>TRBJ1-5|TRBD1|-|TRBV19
CASSGGWDREEDSNQPQHF
TGTGCCAGTAGTGGAGGTTGGGACAGGGAAGAAGATAGCAATCAGCCCCAGCATTTT
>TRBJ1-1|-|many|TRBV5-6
CASSSRQLADTEAFF
TGTGCCAGCAGCTCTCGCCAGCTGGCGGACACTGAAGCTTTCTTT
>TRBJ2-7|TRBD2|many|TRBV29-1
CSVAWDFTSGRESEQYF
TGCAGCGTTGCCTGGGATTTTACTAGCGGGAGGGAAAGCGAGCAGTACTTC
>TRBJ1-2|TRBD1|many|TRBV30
CAWSGTGNGYTF
TGTGCCTGGAGTGGGACAGGGAATGGCTACACCTTC
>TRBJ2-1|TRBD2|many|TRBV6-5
CASSQLAGEYNEQFF
TGTGCCAGCAGTCAACTAGCGGGAGAATACAATGAGCAGTTCTTC
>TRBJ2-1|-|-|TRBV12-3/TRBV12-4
CASSPRGRPHNEQFF
TGTGCCAGCAGTCCAAGGGGCAGGCCCCACAATGAGCAGTTCTTC
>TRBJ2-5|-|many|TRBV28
CASSSPPSGHQETQYF
TGTGCCAGCAGTTCCCCCCCCAGCGGGCACCAAGAGACCCAGTACTTC
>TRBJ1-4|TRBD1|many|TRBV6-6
CASRRDRAEKLFF
TGTGCCAGCCGCCGGGACAGGGCTGAAAAACTGTTTTTT
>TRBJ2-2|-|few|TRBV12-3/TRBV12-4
CASSTGTNTGELFF
TGTGCCAGCAGTACCGGGACGAACACCGGGGAGCTGTTTTTT
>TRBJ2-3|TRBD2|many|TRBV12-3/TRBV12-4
CASRRTSGRADTQYF
TGTGCCAGCAGAAGGACTAGCGGGAGGGCAGATACGCAGTATTTT
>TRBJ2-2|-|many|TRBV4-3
CASSPSRNTGELFF
TGCGCCAGCAGCCCATCCAGGAACACCGGGGAGCTGTTTTTT
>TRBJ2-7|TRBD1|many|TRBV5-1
CASSLAPGTGYYEQYF
TGCGCCAGCAGCTTGGCTCCCGGGACAGGGTACTACGAGCAGTACTTC
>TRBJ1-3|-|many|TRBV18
CASSLGGPVYSGNTIYF
TGTGCCAGCTCTCTGGGAGGACCGGTGTACTCTGGAAACACCATATATTTT
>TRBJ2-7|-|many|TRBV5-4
CASSQRGGYEQYF
TGTGCCAGCAGCCAACGTGGGGGGTACGAGCAGTACTTC
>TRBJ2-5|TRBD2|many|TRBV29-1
CSVHSGMVTQYF
TGCAGCGTCCATAGCGGGATGGTGACCCAGTACTTC
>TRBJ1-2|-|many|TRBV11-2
CASSLAPPGNTNYGYTF
TGTGCCAGCAGCTTAGCTCCCCCGGGCAATACTAACTATGGCTACACCTTC
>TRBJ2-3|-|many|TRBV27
CASSPGTGGWRGTDTQYF
TGTGCCAGCAGCCCCGGGACTGGGGGATGGAGGGGCACAGATACGCAGTATTTT
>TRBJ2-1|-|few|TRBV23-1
CASSQCTEVSSEQFF
TGCGCCAGCAGTCAATGCACGGAAGTGTCAAGTGAGCAGTTCTTC
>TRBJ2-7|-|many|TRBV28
CASSPPGVTYEQYF
TGTGCCAGCAGCCCCCCGGGAGTAACCTACGAGCAGTACTTC
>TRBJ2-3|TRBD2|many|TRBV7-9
CASSLPARLAGVGDTQYF
TGTGCCAGCAGCTTACCCGCAAGACTAGCGGGAGTGGGAGATACGCAGTATTTT
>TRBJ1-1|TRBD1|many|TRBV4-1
CASSQVDRVGTEAFF
TGCGCCAGCAGCCAAGTGGACAGGGTAGGCACTGAAGCTTTCTTT
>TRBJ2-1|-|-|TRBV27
CASSLKSIPSYNEQFF
TGTGCCAGCAGTTTAAAGAGCATTCCGTCCTACAATGAGCAGTTCTTC
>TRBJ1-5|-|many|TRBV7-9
CASSLSLGGNDQPQHF
TGTGCCAGCAGCTTAAGTTTAGGGGGTAACGATCAGCCCCAGCATTTT
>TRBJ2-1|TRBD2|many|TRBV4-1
CASRDSGRANNEQFF
TGCGCCAGCAGAGATAGCGGGAGGGCCAATAATGAGCAGTTCTTC
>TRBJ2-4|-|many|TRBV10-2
CASSEYVARLGDIQYF
TGCGCCAGCAGTGAGTATGTGGCTAGGCTGGGCGACATTCAGTACTTC
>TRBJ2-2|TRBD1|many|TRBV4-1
CASSDRVTLDTGELFF
TGCGCCAGCAGCGACAGGGTCACGCTTGACACCGGGGAGCTGTTTTTT
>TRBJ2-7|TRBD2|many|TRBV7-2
CASSLIAGEVSYEQYF
TGTGCCAGCAGCTTAATAGCGGGAGAGGTTTCCTACGAGCAGTACTTC
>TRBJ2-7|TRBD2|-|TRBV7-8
CASSFGLAGAQGYEQCF
TGTGCCAGCAGCTTTGGACTAGCGGGCGCCCAAGGATACGAGCAGTGCTTC
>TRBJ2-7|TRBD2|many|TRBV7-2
CASSIAGVSYEQYF
TGTGCCAGCAGCATAGCGGGAGTGAGCTACGAGCAGTACTTC
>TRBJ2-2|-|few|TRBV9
CASSVNGELFF
TGTGCCAGCAGCGTAAACGGGGAGCTGTTTTTT
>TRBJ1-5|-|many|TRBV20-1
CSARVDGSNQPQHF
TGCAGTGCTAGAGTGGACGGTTCCAATCAGCCCCAGCATTTT
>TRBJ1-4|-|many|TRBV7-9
CASSSQTEGQFF
TGTGCCAGCAGCTCCCAGACCGAAGGACAGTTTTTT
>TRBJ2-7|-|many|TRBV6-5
CASSYWAGSNDEQYF
TGTGCCAGCAGTTACTGGGCGGGAAGTAACGACGAGCAGTACTTC